The 6 T cell receptor beta chains presented below share a single source sample, sequenced in a study of blood T cell repertoires in COVID-19. Method: immunoSEQ multiplex PCR; TCRdb's copy keeps in-frame clones and lacks some. The sample holds 280,000 or so clones; around 85% are singletons and the top ten take approximately 2%. The sample was peripheral blood. The source is a woman younger than 45 who had recovered from COVID-19.

The chain has TRBV24-1 and TRBJ2-5, with 7 bases that match TRBD1. This CDR3 contains 13 residues. Trimming took 9 bases from V and 4 from J; bases not matched to a gene: 7. The germline V gene has CDR1 KGHDR and CDR2 SFDVKD. CDR3 coding DNA: TGTGCCACCGCTGAGGGGGCCAGAGAGACCCAGTACTTC. It is translated as CATAEGARETQYF.

This CDR3 reads CASSQDLPTDYNSPLHF. CDR3 DNA: TGCGCCAGCAGCCAAGATCTCCCCACAGACTATAATTCACCCCTCCACTTT. The chain carries TRBV4-1 and TRBJ1-6; D ambiguous. The CDR3 spans 17 residues. Trimming removed 0 bases at V and 3 bases at J, with 12 bases between. Germline V gene sequence: CDR1 MGHRA, CDR2 YSYEKL.

V and J are TRBV14 and TRBJ1-2, with D tentatively TRBD1 (6 bases). V lost 4 bases to trimming and J lost 3 bases, with 9 bases between them. Germline V gene lookup returns CDR1 SGHDN and CDR2 FVKESK. The CDR3 loop spans 13 amino acids. The CDR3 spells CASSPGVDYGYTF. CDR3 sequence (DNA): TGTGCCAGCAGCCCAGGGGTGGACTATGGCTACACCTTC.

The chain is built from TRBV4-3 and TRBJ2-1; 11 nucleotides match TRBD2. Germline CDR1 LGHNA, CDR2 YSLEER. This CDR3 has 16 residues. V was pared by 0 bases and J by 4 bases, with 2 bases of the junction left unmatched. DNA for the CDR3: TGCGCCAGCAGCCAAGAGACTAGCGGGATGTACAATGAGCAGTTCTTC. This sequence encodes CASSQETSGMYNEQFF.

This clone was found a few times. The chain recombines TRBV2 with TRBJ2-5, with a weak D call TRBD2 (7 bases). This CDR3 comprises 14 residues. The germline V and J ends were trimmed by 1 base and 4 bases, with 10 bases remaining between them. Germline V gene sequence: CDR1 SNHLY, CDR2 FYNNEI. The CDR3 is CASSEDREGETQYF. CDR3 bases: TGTGCCAGCAGTGAAGACAGGGAGGGAGAGACCCAGTACTTC.

The chain carries TRBV19 and TRBJ1-5, with D hard to call. The length of the CDR3 is 15 residues. V was shortened by 7 bases and J by 1 base, with 14 bases between the two germline ends. The germline V gene has CDR1 LNHDA and CDR2 SQIVND (reference sequence). CDR3 loop: CASIEGRGSNQPQHF. The DNA of the CDR3 is TGTGCCAGTATTGAGGGCCGAGGCAGCAATCAGCCCCAGCATTTT.